The 14 T cell receptor beta chains below were found in one sample sequenced in a study of shared clonotypes between healthy human individuals. Using immunoSEQ multiplex PCR, the repertoire was profiled, and TCRdb retains in-frame clones only, with some absent. The table includes roughly 1.4 million clones, 97% to 99% detected once. The sample consisted of naive CD4+ T cells sorted from blood. Stated subset: CD45RA+ positively selected. The receptor set was obtained from a man aged 25 to 40 in good health.

Here the CDR3 reads CSVAPTGQGAAQYF. For the CDR3, the DNA is TGCAGCGTTGCCCCGACTGGCCAGGGGGCAGCCCAGTACTTC. This sequence joins TRBV29-1 and TRBJ2-5, with 8 bases identical to TRBD1. The CDR3 consists of 14 residues. Germline values: CDR1 SQVTM, CDR2 ANQGSEA. The ends lost 4 bases at V and 9 bases at J; junction bases unmatched: 13. Full variable domain (outside the CDR3, taken from reference TRBV29-1 and TRBJ2-5): SAVISQKPSRDICQRGTSLTIQCQVDSQVTMMFWYRQQPGQSLTLIATANQGSEATYESGFVIDKFPISRPNLTFSTLTVSNMSPEDSSIYLCSVAPTGQGAAQYFGPGTRLLVL.

Regarding this clone: The same CDR3 also results from other DNA sequences found in this sample. This sequence joins TRBV29-1 and TRBJ2-3; D remains ambiguous. This CDR3 is 11 amino acids long. V was trimmed by 5 bases and J by 1 base, leaving 4 bases between them. The V gene's germline CDR1 is SQVTM and CDR2 ANQGSEA. The CDR3 sequence is CSVRRTDTQYF. The CDR3 coding sequence is TGCAGCGTTAGGCGCACAGATACGCAGTATTTT.

The rearrangement links TRBV9 to TRBJ2-7; TRBD2 agrees at 14 bases. The CDR3 totals 16 residues. The junction had 4 bases not matched to a gene; V was cut back by 2 bases and J by 3 bases. CDR1 SGDLS and CDR2 YYNGEE come from the germline V gene. The CDR3 reads CASSVGLAGADYEQYF. CDR3 nucleotides: TGTGCCAGCAGCGTGGGACTAGCGGGAGCCGACTACGAGCAGTACTTC. The full variable domain, rest sourced from reference TRBV9 and TRBJ2-7, is DSGVTQTPKHLITATGQRVTLRCSPRSGDLSVYWYQQSLDQGLQFLIQYYNGEERAKGNILERFSAQQFPDLHSELNLSSLELGDSALYFCASSVGLAGADYEQYFGPGTRLTVT.

This clone was recorded once. The chain uses TRBV28 and TRBJ2-7; D gene unclear. CDR1 MDHEN and CDR2 SYDVKM come from the germline V gene. Trimming took off 6 bases at V and 3 bases at J, with 12 bases between the two ends. There are 13 residues in the CDR3. The CDR3 sequence: CASSLTPLYEQYF. DNA of the CDR3: TGTGCCAGCAGCCTGACTCCGCTCTACGAGCAGTACTTC.

The chain uses TRBV5-8 and TRBJ1-3; D remains unclear. The CDR3 covers 13 residues. Germline V gives CDR1 SGHTS, CDR2 YDEGEE. V was trimmed by 5 bases and J by 7 bases, leaving 13 bases between them. The CDR3 DNA sequence: TGTGCCAGCAGGGACGCGGGGTCCAACACCATATATTTT. As protein: CASRDAGSNTIYF.

The J gene is TRBJ1-5, the V gene TRBV28; tentatively, D is TRBD1 (6 bases). The CDR3 consists of 13 residues. CDR1 is MDHEN, CDR2 SYDVKM, per germline. V lost 3 bases to trimming and J lost 6 bases, with 9 bases between them. DNA for the CDR3: TGTGCCAGCAGTTTTCGGACAGTTCAGCCCCAGCATTTT. It yields the protein CASSFRTVQPQHF. Drawing the rest from reference TRBV28 and TRBJ1-5, the complete variable domain is DVKVTQSSRYLVKRTGEKVFLECVQDMDHENMFWYRQDPGLGLRLIYFSYDVKMKEKGDIPEGYSVSREKKERFSLILESASTNQTSMYLCASSFRTVQPQHFGDGTRLSIL.

Worth noting for this clone: A read error may account for a junction end that differs from germline. The chain combines TRBV5-6 with TRBJ1-4; the D is unclear. This CDR3 is 15 amino acids long. CDR1 is SGHDT, CDR2 YYEEEE, per germline. The CDR3 sequence: CASSLAGEVVRRHVF. In DNA form, the CDR3 reads TGTGCCAGCAGCTTGGCCGGTGAGGTAGTCAGGAGACACGTTTTT.

V gene TRBV18 combines with J gene TRBJ2-1, with D perhaps TRBD2 (6 bases). Germline V gives CDR1 KGHSH, CDR2 LQKENI. Between the trimmed V and J ends, which lost 4 bases and 0 bases, there was a span of 16 bases. The length of the CDR3 is 17 residues. The CDR3 coding sequence is TGTGCCAGCTCACTACGGGTTATGCGGGACTCCTACAATGAGCAGTTCTTC. Translating it yields CASSLRVMRDSYNEQFF.

The gene calls are TRBV19 and TRBJ2-3; 10 bases map to TRBD1. V lost 8 bases and J lost 8; bases outside the gene matches: 13. The CDR3 has 15 residues. Germline lookup yields CDR1 LNHDA and CDR2 SQIVND (reference sequence). DNA of the CDR3: TGTGCCAGTGTTCCCGGGACAGGGGACCCCCTTACGCAGTATTTT. It encodes CASVPGTGDPLTQYF.

The chain has TRBV2 and TRBJ2-1; 7 nucleotides align to TRBD2. The germline V gene encodes CDR1 SNHLY and CDR2 FYNNEI. Trimming removed 5 bases from V and 2 bases from J; junction bases left unmatched: 6. The CDR3 loop spans 15 amino acids. The CDR3 loop is CASSPELATYNEQFF. CDR3 in DNA: TGTGCCAGCAGTCCGGAACTAGCGACCTACAATGAGCAGTTCTTC.

The chain joins TRBV6-1 to TRBJ2-1; D is unclear. The CDR3 consists of 13 residues. Germline assignment: CDR1 MNHNS and CDR2 SASEGT. V lost 4 bases to trimming and J lost 6 bases, with 10 bases between them. CDR3 protein: CASSAQLRNEQFF. CDR3 DNA sequence: TGTGCCAGCAGTGCTCAACTTCGCAATGAGCAGTTCTTC.

The chain joins TRBV7-9 to TRBJ2-5, with 7 bases fitting TRBD1. The CDR3 length is 14 residues. CDR1 is SEHNR, CDR2 FQNEAQ, per germline (reference sequence). V was clipped by 2 bases and J by 7 bases; unmatched bases: 7. Written as DNA, the CDR3 is TGTGCCAGCAGCTTACCCGGACAGGTTGGGACCCAGTACTTC. Amino acid sequence: CASSLPGQVGTQYF.

The chain couples TRBV11-2 to TRBJ2-3; TRBD1 might be the D (5 bases). Trimming pared 0 bases from V and 4 bases from J, leaving 8 bases between. The CDR3 length is 14 residues. Germline-derived CDR1 and CDR2 are SGHAT and FQNNGV. CDR3 bases: TGTGCCAGCAGCTTAGATTCCAGGGCAGATACGCAGTATTTT. It codes for CASSLDSRADTQYF.

The chain couples TRBV28 to TRBJ2-7, with 7 nucleotides matching TRBD1. The length of the CDR3 is 15 residues. Trimming cost V 8 bases and J 0 bases; bases outside gene matches: 10. Looked up from germline, CDR1 is MDHEN and CDR2 is SYDVKM. The CDR3 spells CASLAGGFSSYEQYF. CDR3 DNA: TGTGCCAGCTTGGCAGGGGGTTTTAGCTCCTACGAGCAGTACTTC.